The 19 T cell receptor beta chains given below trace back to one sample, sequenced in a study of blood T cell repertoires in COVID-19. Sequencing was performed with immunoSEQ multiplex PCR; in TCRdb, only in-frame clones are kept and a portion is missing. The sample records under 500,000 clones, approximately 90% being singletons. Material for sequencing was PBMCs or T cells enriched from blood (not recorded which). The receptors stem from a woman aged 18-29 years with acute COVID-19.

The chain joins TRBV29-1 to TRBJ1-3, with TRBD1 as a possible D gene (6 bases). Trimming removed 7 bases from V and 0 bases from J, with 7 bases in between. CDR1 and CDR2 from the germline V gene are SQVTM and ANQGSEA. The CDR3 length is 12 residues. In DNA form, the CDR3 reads TGCAGCGGACAGGTCTCTGGAAACACCATATATTTT. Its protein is CSGQVSGNTIYF.

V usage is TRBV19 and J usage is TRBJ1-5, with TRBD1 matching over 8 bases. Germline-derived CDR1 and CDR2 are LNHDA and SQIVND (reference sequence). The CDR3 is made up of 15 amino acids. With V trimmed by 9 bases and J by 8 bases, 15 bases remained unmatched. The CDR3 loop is CASSVPRQGFEPQHF. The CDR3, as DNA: TGTGCCAGCTCCGTCCCTCGACAGGGGTTTGAGCCCCAGCATTTT.

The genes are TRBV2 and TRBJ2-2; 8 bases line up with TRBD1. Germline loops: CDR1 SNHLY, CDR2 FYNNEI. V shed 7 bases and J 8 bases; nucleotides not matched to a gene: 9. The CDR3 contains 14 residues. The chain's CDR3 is CASTDRGWEGELFF. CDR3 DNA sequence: TGTGCCAGCACCGACAGGGGATGGGAGGGGGAGCTGTTTTTT.

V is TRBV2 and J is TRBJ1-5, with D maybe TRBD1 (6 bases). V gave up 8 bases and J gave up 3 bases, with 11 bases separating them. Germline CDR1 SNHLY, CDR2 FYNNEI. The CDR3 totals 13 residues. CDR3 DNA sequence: TGTGCCAGCGAGGGGGATCTCAATCAGCCCCAGCATTTT. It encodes CASEGDLNQPQHF. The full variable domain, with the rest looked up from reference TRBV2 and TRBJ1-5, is EPEVTQTPSHQVTQMGQEVILRCVPISNHLYFYWYRQILGQKVEFLVSFYNNEISEKSEIFDDQFSVERPDGSNFTLKIRSTKLEDSAMYFCASEGDLNQPQHFGDGTRLSIL.

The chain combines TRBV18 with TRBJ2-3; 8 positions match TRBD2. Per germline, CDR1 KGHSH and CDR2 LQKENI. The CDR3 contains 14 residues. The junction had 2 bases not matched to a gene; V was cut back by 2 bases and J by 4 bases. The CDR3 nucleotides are TGTGCCAGCTCACCAGGACTAGCCGCAGATACGCAGTATTTT. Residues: CASSPGLAADTQYF. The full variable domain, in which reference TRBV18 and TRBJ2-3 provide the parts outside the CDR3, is NAGVMQNPRHLVRRRGQEARLRCSPMKGHSHVYWYRQLPEEGLKFMVYLQKENIIDESGMPKERFSAEFPKEGPSILRIQQVVRGDSAAYFCASSPGLAADTQYFGPGTRLTVL.

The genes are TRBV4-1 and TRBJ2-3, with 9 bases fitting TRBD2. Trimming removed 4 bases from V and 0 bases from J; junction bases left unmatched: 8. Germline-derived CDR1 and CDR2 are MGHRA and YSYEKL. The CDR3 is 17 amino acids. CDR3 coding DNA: TGCGCCAGCAGCCGCGTTGTAGCGGGAGTTAGCACAGATACGCAGTATTTT. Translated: CASSRVVAGVSTDTQYF.

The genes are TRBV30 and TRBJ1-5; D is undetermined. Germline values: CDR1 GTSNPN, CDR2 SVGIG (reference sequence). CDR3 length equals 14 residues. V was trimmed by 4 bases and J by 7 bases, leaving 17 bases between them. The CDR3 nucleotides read TGTGCCTGGACTGAAGGGCTGTCGGGGCAGCCCCAGCATTTT. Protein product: CAWTEGLSGQPQHF. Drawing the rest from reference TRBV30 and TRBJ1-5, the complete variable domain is SQTIHQWPATLVQPVGSPLSLECTVEGTSNPNLYWYRQAAGRGLQLLFYSVGIGQISSEVPQNLSASRPQDRQFILSSKKLLLSDSGFYLCAWTEGLSGQPQHFGDGTRLSIL.

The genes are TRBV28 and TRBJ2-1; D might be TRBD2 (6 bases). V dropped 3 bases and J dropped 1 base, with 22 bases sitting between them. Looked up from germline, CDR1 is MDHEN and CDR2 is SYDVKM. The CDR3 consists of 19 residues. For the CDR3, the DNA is TGTGCCAGCAGTTTGACCTTCACCGGGACCCGGGGGTCCTACAATGAGCAGTTCTTC. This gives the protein CASSLTFTGTRGSYNEQFF.

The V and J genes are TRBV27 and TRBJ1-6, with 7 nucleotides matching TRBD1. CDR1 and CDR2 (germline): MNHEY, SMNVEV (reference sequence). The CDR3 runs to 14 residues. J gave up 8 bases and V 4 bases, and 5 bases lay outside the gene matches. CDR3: CASSSPTGYSPLHF. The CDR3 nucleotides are TGTGCCAGCAGTTCTCCGACAGGGTATTCACCCCTCCACTTT.

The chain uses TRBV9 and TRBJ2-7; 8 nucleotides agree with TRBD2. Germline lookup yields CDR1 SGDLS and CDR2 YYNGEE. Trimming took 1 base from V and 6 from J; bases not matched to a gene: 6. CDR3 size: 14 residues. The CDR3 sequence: CASSVKSGGGEQYF. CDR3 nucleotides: TGTGCCAGCAGCGTAAAGAGCGGGGGTGGCGAGCAGTACTTC.

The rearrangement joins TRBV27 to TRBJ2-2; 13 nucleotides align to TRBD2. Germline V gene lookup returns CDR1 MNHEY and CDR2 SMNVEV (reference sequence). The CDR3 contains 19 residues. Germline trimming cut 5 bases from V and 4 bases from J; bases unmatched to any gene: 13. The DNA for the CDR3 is TGTGCCAGCAGTGGCAAAGGACTAGCGGGGGTCTCTTTCACCGGGGAGCTGTTTTTT. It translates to CASSGKGLAGVSFTGELFF.

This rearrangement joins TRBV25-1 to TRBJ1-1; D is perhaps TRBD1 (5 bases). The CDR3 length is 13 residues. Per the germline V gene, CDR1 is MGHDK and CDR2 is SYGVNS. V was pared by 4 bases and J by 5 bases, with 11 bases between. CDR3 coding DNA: TGTGCCAGCAGTGTAAGGGGCGTTACTGAAGCTTTCTTT. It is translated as CASSVRGVTEAFF.

The DNA for the CDR3 is TGTGCCAGTATGAGGGGGACTAGCGGTCCCTACAATGAGCAGTTCTTC. Translation: CASMRGTSGPYNEQFF. V and J are TRBV19 and TRBJ2-1; 11 bases fit TRBD2. The CDR3 has 16 amino acids. In germline, CDR1 is LNHDA, CDR2 SQIVND (reference sequence). V gave up 7 bases and J gave up 2 bases; unmatched junction bases: 7.

The CDR3 region has the DNA TGTGCCAGCTCACCGAGACAGGCTTCCTACGAGCAGTACTTC. Translated: CASSPRQASYEQYF. The chain joins TRBV18 to TRBJ2-7; D perhaps matches TRBD1 (6 bases). Trimming took off 3 bases at V and 1 base at J, with 10 bases between the two ends. Germline V gene data show CDR1 as KGHSH and CDR2 as LQKENI. There are 14 residues in the CDR3.

In nucleotides, the CDR3 is TGTGCCAGCAGTTACTCAAACCCAGGGACTGGAAACACCATATATTTT. Translated: CASSYSNPGTGNTIYF. V and J are TRBV6-5 and TRBJ1-3, with D perhaps TRBD1 (5 bases). Trimming cost V 0 bases and J 2 bases, with 11 bases left between them. The germline gives CDR1 MNHEY, CDR2 SVGAGI. CDR3 length: 16 amino acids.

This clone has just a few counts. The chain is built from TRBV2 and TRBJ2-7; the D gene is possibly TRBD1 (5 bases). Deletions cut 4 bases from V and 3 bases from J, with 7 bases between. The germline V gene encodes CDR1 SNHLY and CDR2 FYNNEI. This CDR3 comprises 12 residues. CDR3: CASSATGYEQYF. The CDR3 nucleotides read TGTGCCAGCAGTGCAACAGGCTACGAGCAGTACTTC. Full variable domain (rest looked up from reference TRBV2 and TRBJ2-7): EPEVTQTPSHQVTQMGQEVILRCVPISNHLYFYWYRQILGQKVEFLVSFYNNEISEKSEIFDDQFSVERPDGSNFTLKIRSTKLEDSAMYFCASSATGYEQYFGPGTRLTVT.

CDR3 sequence: CASSLHSGTSVYEQYF. CDR3 coding DNA: TGTGCCAGCAGCTTACATTCCGGGACTAGCGTCTACGAGCAGTACTTC. The genes are TRBV5-4 and TRBJ2-7; 10 bases fit TRBD2. Germline-derived CDR1 and CDR2 are SGHNT and YYREEE (reference sequence). V shed 2 bases and J 3 bases; nucleotides not matched to a gene: 8. CDR3 length: 16 residues.

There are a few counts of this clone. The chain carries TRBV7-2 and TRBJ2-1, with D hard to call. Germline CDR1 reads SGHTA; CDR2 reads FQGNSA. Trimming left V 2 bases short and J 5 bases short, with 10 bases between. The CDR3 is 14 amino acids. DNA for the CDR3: TGTGCCAGCAGCTTACTGTCGCGGAACAATGAGCAGTTCTTC. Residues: CASSLLSRNNEQFF.

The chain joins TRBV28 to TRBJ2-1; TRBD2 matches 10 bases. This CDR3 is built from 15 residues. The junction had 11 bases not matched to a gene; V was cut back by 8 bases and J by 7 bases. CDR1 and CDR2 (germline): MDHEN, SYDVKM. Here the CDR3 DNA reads TGTGCCAGCCACGACTCTAGCGGGAGTGATAATGAGCAGTTCTTC. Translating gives CASHDSSGSDNEQFF. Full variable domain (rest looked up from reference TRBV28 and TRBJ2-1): DVKVTQSSRYLVKRTGEKVFLECVQDMDHENMFWYRQDPGLGLRLIYFSYDVKMKEKGDIPEGYSVSREKKERFSLILESASTNQTSMYLCASHDSSGSDNEQFFGPGTRLTVL.